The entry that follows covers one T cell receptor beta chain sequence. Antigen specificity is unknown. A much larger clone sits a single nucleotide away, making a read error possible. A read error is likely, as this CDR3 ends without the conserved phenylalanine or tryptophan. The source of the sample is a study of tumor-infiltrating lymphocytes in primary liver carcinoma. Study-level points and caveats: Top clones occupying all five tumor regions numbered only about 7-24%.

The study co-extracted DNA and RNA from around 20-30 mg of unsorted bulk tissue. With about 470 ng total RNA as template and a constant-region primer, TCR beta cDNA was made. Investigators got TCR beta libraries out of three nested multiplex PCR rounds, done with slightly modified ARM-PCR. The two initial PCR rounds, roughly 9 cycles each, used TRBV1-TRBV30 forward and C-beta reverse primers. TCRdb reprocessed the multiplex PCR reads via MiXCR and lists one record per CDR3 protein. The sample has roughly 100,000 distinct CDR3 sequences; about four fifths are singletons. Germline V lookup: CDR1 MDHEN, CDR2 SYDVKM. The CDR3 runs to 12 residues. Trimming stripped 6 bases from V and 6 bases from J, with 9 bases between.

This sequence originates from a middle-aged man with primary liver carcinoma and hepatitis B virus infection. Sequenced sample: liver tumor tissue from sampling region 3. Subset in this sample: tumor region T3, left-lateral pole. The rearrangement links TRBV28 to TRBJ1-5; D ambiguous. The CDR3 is CASRSAGQPQHS. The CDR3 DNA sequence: TGTGCCAGCAGATCCGCAGGTCAGCCCCAGCATTCT.